The clone carrying this T cell receptor beta chain has only a few counts. Its antigen is not identified. Libraries for TCR beta were made by quantitative 5'-RACE with molecular barcodes. Via MiXCR, TCRdb re-called the 5' RACE reads, giving one row per CDR3 protein. This sample has hundreds of thousands of distinct CDR3 sequences, with approximately 12% found just once. This sample was included in a study of CD8 T cells in ankylosing spondylitis. Findings and caveats of the study: Some of these motif variants have turned up before, in reports on reactive arthritis synovial fluid and blood. One TCR beta motif, made up of roughly 8 highly homologous variants, appeared characteristic of ankylosing spondylitis blood.

Germline V gene data show CDR1 as SGHAT and CDR2 as FQNNGV. With 5 bases clipped from V and 2 bases from J, the junction kept 9 bases outside the gene matches. The CDR3 has 18 amino acids. The sample taken for sequencing was blood, either unsorted or a sorted T cell fraction (not recorded which). The TCR was taken from a male donor with ankylosing spondylitis. The chain is built from TRBV11-2 and TRBJ2-3, with 14 positions matching TRBD2. This CDR3 is CASSKGTSGRTYTDTQYF. CDR3 sequence (DNA): TGTGCCAGCAGCAAAGGGACTAGCGGGAGAACGTACACAGATACGCAGTATTTT.